These 6 T cell receptor beta chains share one sample of origin, sequenced in a study of low-dose radiotherapy and immunotherapy resistance in tumors. Time point: after trial treatment. Treatment denoted: LDRT plus nivolumab, ipilimumab, low-dose cyclophosphamide and aspirin (RACIN trial). TRAV- and TRBV-specific primers were used for first-strand cDNA, which covered alpha and beta chains. With a V-primer adapter and a constant-region primer, TCRs were amplified for about 20 PCR cycles. TCRdb analysed the reads with MiXCR anew, one entry per CDR3 protein. Here the sample spans fewer than 50,000 distinct CDR3 sequences, 25% being singletons. The source material was PBMCs, sampled after low-dose radiotherapy plus immunotherapy. The receptors originated from a male donor with prostate cancer.

V gene TRBV19 combines with J gene TRBJ2-1, with D perhaps matching TRBD1 (6 bases). Germline V gene lookup returns CDR1 LNHDA and CDR2 SQIVND (reference sequence). Trimming removed 1 base from V and 8 bases from J, with 15 bases in between. The CDR3 totals 15 residues. DNA of the CDR3: TGTGCCAGTAGTATAGGGGGGCCCCTCCTGGATGAGCAGTTCTTC. Its translation is CASSIGGPLLDEQFF.

This clonotype was found many times. The chain combines TRBV5-1 with TRBJ2-1, with 11 bases matching TRBD2. Germline loops: CDR1 SGHRS, CDR2 YFSETQ. V lost 4 bases to trimming and J lost 6 bases; unmatched junction nucleotides: 6. The CDR3 sequence is 15 residues long. CDR3 loop: CASSTTSGSPNEQFF. Written as DNA, the CDR3 is TGCGCCAGCAGCACCACTAGCGGGAGCCCCAATGAGCAGTTCTTC. Together with reference TRBV5-1 and TRBJ2-1, the CDR3 gives the full variable domain: KAGVTQTPRYLIKTRGQQVTLSCSPISGHRSVSWYQQTPGQGLQFLFEYFSETQRNKGNFPGRFSGRQFSNSRSEMNVSTLELGDSALYLCASSTTSGSPNEQFFGPGTRLTVL.

This clonotype was counted many times. An end of the junction does not agree with germline; a read error may underlie this. The gene calls are TRBV10-2 and TRBJ2-5; no clear D. The V gene's germline CDR1 is WSHSY and CDR2 SAAADI. The CDR3 consists of 13 residues. The CDR3 DNA follows: TGCGCCAGCAGTCAGTCGCTCTCGGAGACCCAGTACTTC. Residues: CASSQSLSETQYF.

This clonotype was detected ten times or more. The chain carries TRBV28 and TRBJ2-1; 11 nucleotides agree with TRBD2. The CDR3 is 17 amino acids. Looked up from germline, CDR1 is MDHEN and CDR2 is SYDVKM. V dropped 3 bases and J dropped 5; count of bases not matched to a gene: 9. This CDR3 reads CASSFTLLAGVNNEQFF. The DNA of the CDR3 is TGTGCCAGCAGTTTCACCCTACTAGCGGGGGTTAACAATGAGCAGTTCTTC.

In its sample, this clonotype was seen many times. CDR3 nucleotides: TGTGCCAGCAGTCACCCTAACACTGAAGCTTTCTTT. Residues: CASSHPNTEAFF. The rearrangement links TRBV6-2 or TRBV6-3 to TRBJ1-1; D not certain. Germline V gene sequence: CDR1 MNHEY, CDR2 SVGEGT. The CDR3 runs to 12 residues. V gave up 5 bases and J gave up 2 bases, with 6 bases separating them.

This clonotype was seen repeatedly, ten times or more. V usage is TRBV6-5 and J usage is TRBJ1-1; D is ambiguous. This CDR3 region has 15 residues. The V end was cut by 0 bases, the J end by 1 base, with 9 bases between. Looked up from germline, CDR1 is MNHEY and CDR2 is SVGAGI. The CDR3 DNA reads TGTGCCAGCAGTTACTCGAGCACGGCGAACACTGAAGCTTTCTTT. The encoded protein is CASSYSSTANTEAFF.